The clone carrying this TCR beta chain came up once. The antigen is undetermined. The sample is drawn from a study of cytomegalovirus exposure and HLA in healthy donors. Study-wide background: Roughly 180 million T cells yielded 90 million to 130 million unique TCR beta sequences, as an earlier analysis found. From HLA-typed donors, an early data release held 70 million to 100 million unique TCRs.

With V trimmed by 5 bases and J by 4 bases, 1 base remained unmatched. This CDR3 spans 15 amino acids. Germline CDR1 is SGHTA and CDR2 is FQGTGA. PCR amplification relied on 60 Vbeta primers (plus 13 Jbeta primers). Produced via immunoSEQ multiplex PCR; TCRdb's table is partial and in-frame only. The sample holds more than 100,000 clones; approximately 84% are singletons and the top ten take 0.24%. Study-wide findings and caveats: The study recorded around 160 TCR beta chains that were cytomegalovirus-associated. The records held CMV serostatus as the only immune exposure information.

The chain joins TRBV7-3 to TRBJ2-2, with 13 bases lining up with TRBD2. Sequenced input: PBMCs. The clonotype was recovered from a man between 45 and 60 years old in good health and CMV-seronegative. CDR3 coding DNA: TGTGCCAGCAGCCGGACTAGCGGGAGCACCGGGGAGCTGTTTTTT. Residues: CASSRTSGSTGELFF.